This T cell receptor beta chain derives from a study of blood T cell repertoires in COVID-19. At the level of the study: Sites across the United States, Italy and Spain contributed samples from acute and convalescent COVID-19. PBMCs, B-cell-depleted T cells, or T cells were the source of the cDNA or gDNA that made up the material.

Authors' analysis steps: Counts of nucleated cells, estimated from reference gene primer amplification, were obtained. TCRdb's copy holds only in-frame clones and misses some; the assay was immunoSEQ multiplex PCR. V and J calls and clone size are those listed in that table; D and trimming were worked out from the DNA. The sample lists tens of thousands of clones, approximately 86% seen once, with about 4.2% in the top ten. Unmatched junction bases numbered 13, after V lost 5 bases and J lost 7 bases. CDR1 is SQVTM, CDR2 ANQGSEA, per germline. This CDR3 has 14 amino acids. The source is a woman aged 70-85 years with acute or convalescent COVID-19. The chain couples TRBV29-1 to TRBJ2-7; 8 bases are a match to TRBD2. The sample consisted of peripheral blood. CDR3 protein: CSVREGTRGGEQYF. CDR3 DNA: TGCAGCGTTCGGGAGGGGACGAGAGGGGGAGAGCAGTACTTC.